The 32 T cell receptor beta chains in this list originate from one sample, sequenced in a study of relationships among human T cell subsets. TCR alpha and beta CDR3s were amplified from mRNA by semiquantitative ARM-PCR. Tagged nested gene-specific primers were used first, then communal superprimers amplified exponentially. TCRdb analysed the multiplex PCR reads with MiXCR anew, one entry per CDR3 protein. The sample holds roughly 4,100 distinct CDR3 sequences, roughly 51% seen once. After CD4+CD56+ natural killer T cells were removed, anti-CD294 beads selected CD4+CD25-CD294+ Th2 cells. The source material was CD4+ Th2 cells sorted from blood. These receptors all stem from a middle-aged man in good health.

V and J are TRBV28 and TRBJ2-5; D is possibly TRBD1 (6 bases). CDR3 length: 13 residues. V dropped 4 bases and J dropped 4 bases, with 10 bases sitting between them. From germline, CDR1 is MDHEN and CDR2 SYDVKM. The CDR3 loop is CASSSTGLETQYF. The CDR3 DNA follows: TGTGCCAGCAGTTCTACAGGGTTAGAGACCCAGTACTTC.

V usage is TRBV6-5 and J usage is TRBJ1-1, with 7 bases identical to TRBD1. The CDR3 contains 16 residues. The germline V gene encodes CDR1 MNHEY and CDR2 SVGAGI. V lost 6 bases and J lost 3; bases outside the gene matches: 13. The CDR3 loop reads CASRREGRDSHTEAFF. The CDR3 DNA sequence: TGTGCCAGCAGACGTGAGGGCCGGGACAGCCACACTGAAGCTTTCTTT.

This clonotype was recorded a few times. The chain is built from TRBV19 and TRBJ2-1; possible D gene TRBD2, 6 bases. Germline CDR1 is LNHDA and CDR2 is SQIVND (reference sequence). This CDR3 has 15 amino acids. V lost 1 base and J lost 9, with 16 bases in between. CDR3 coding DNA: TGTGCCAGTAGTATAGCTCCGGGACCAGCGGGTGAGCAGTTCTTC. Encoded protein: CASSIAPGPAGEQFF. Full variable domain (remainder filled in from reference TRBV19 and TRBJ2-1): DGGITQSPKYLFRKEGQNVTLSCEQNLNHDAMYWYRQDPGQGLRLIYYSQIVNDFQKGDIAEGYSVSREKKESFPLTVTSAQKNPTAFYLCASSIAPGPAGEQFFGPGTRLTVL.

J is TRBJ2-7 and V is TRBV5-1; TRBD1 matches at 12 bases. Trimming cost V 5 bases and J 7 bases; bases outside gene matches: 4. This CDR3 contains 13 residues. The V gene's germline CDR1 is SGHRS and CDR2 YFSETQ. CDR3 amino acids: CASRGQGATEQYF. The CDR3, as DNA: TGCGCCAGCAGGGGACAGGGGGCTACGGAGCAGTACTTC.

This clonotype occurred a few times. The J gene is TRBJ2-1, the V gene TRBV6-5; 13 nucleotides match TRBD2. V shed 6 bases and J 2 bases; nucleotides not matched to a gene: 7. This CDR3 has 17 residues. Per germline, CDR1 MNHEY and CDR2 SVGAGI. DNA for the CDR3: TGTGCCAGCAGCGGGACTAGCGGGACTCCACCCTACAATGAGCAGTTCTTC. Translation: CASSGTSGTPPYNEQFF.

This clonotype is large in the sample. The J gene is TRBJ2-3, the V gene TRBV11-3; the D is unclear. Germline assignment: CDR1 SGHNT and CDR2 YENEEA. This CDR3 has 13 residues. V was cut by 0 bases and J by 1 base, with 2 bases left in between. CDR3: CASSLDRTDTQYF. The DNA of the CDR3 is TGTGCCAGCAGCTTAGACCGCACAGATACGCAGTATTTT.

The rearrangement links TRBV28 to TRBJ1-5; 7 bases are a match to TRBD1. V shed 5 bases and J 5 bases; nucleotides not matched to a gene: 9. Germline loops: CDR1 MDHEN, CDR2 SYDVKM. The CDR3 sequence is 15 residues long. CDR3 bases: TGTGCCAGCAGTCCCTACCGACAGGGCCATCAGCCCCAGCATTTT. Its translation: CASSPYRQGHQPQHF. Full variable domain (missing parts from reference TRBV28 and TRBJ1-5): DVKVTQSSRYLVKRTGEKVFLECVQDMDHENMFWYRQDPGLGLRLIYFSYDVKMKEKGDIPEGYSVSREKKERFSLILESASTNQTSMYLCASSPYRQGHQPQHFGDGTRLSIL.

The chain has TRBV20-1 and TRBJ2-1; D gene ambiguous. The CDR3 spans 12 residues. V was clipped by 1 base and J by 4 bases, with 5 bases between them. Germline values: CDR1 DFQATT, CDR2 SNEGSKA (reference sequence). The CDR3 loop reads CSARGGYNEQFF. In DNA form, the CDR3 reads TGCAGTGCTAGAGGGGGTTACAATGAGCAGTTCTTC.

This sequence joins TRBV11-1 and TRBJ2-7; 10 nucleotides match TRBD2. CDR1 is SGHAT, CDR2 FQDESV, per germline (reference sequence). V was clipped by 8 bases and J by 0 bases; unmatched bases: 4. The CDR3 covers 14 residues. CDR3 sequence reads: CASSVAGGSYEQYF. The CDR3 DNA reads TGTGCCAGCTCCGTAGCGGGGGGCTCCTACGAGCAGTACTTC.

The V gene is TRBV6-1, the J gene TRBJ2-1, with D possibly being TRBD1 or TRBD2 (5 bases each). V was trimmed by 6 bases and J by 10 bases, leaving 13 bases between them. The CDR3 runs to 12 residues. Germline CDR1 MNHNS, CDR2 SASEGT. Written as DNA, the CDR3 is TGTGCCAGCAGCCTCGACAGAGGGGAGCAGTTCTTC. This translates into CASSLDRGEQFF.

The chain is built from TRBV11-2 and TRBJ1-1; 10 nucleotides line up with TRBD1. Germline-derived CDR1 and CDR2 are SGHAT and FQNNGV. V trimming: 3 bases; J trimming: 7 bases; junction bases outside the gene matches: 8. CDR3 length: 15 residues. CDR3 amino acids: CASSFAPGTGVEAFF. The CDR3 DNA reads TGTGCCAGCAGCTTCGCCCCCGGGACAGGGGTTGAAGCTTTCTTT.

The V and J genes are TRBV28 and TRBJ1-4, with 10 bases lining up with TRBD1. Germline trimming cut 7 bases from V and 7 bases from J; bases unmatched to any gene: 6. Germline CDR1 reads MDHEN; CDR2 reads SYDVKM. The CDR3 contains 14 residues. As DNA, the CDR3 is TGTGCCAGCAAATCGGGGACAGGGGTTGAAAAACTGTTTTTT. This sequence encodes CASKSGTGVEKLFF.

This rearrangement joins TRBV5-5 to TRBJ2-7, with 12 bases that match TRBD1. V was pared by 3 bases and J by 3 bases, with 7 bases of the junction left unmatched. The CDR3 consists of 16 residues. Germline CDR1 SGHKS, CDR2 YYEKEE (reference sequence). Written as DNA, the CDR3 is TGTGCCAGCAGCTCGCGCGGGACAGGGGGCCGCTACGAGCAGTACTTC. Protein: CASSSRGTGGRYEQYF. The entire variable domain, with the rest obtained from reference TRBV5-5 and TRBJ2-7, is as follows: DAGVTQSPTHLIKTRGQQVTLRCSPISGHKSVSWYQQVLGQGPQFIFQYYEKEERGRGNFPDRFSARQFPNYSSELNVNALLLGDSALYLCASSSRGTGGRYEQYFGPGTRLTVT.

The gene calls are TRBV2 and TRBJ2-3, with 11 bases lining up with TRBD2. Trimming removed 6 bases from V and 3 bases from J; junction bases left unmatched: 29. CDR3 length: 23 residues. Looked up from germline, CDR1 is SNHLY and CDR2 is FYNNEI. CDR3 coding DNA: TGTGCCAGCAGGCCTCGGTGGGGTGCTCACCTGGGACTAGCGGAGGATGGGACAGATACGCAGTATTTT. Translating gives CASRPRWGAHLGLAEDGTDTQYF. The whole variable domain, remainder taken from reference TRBV2 and TRBJ2-3, is EPEVTQTPSHQVTQMGQEVILRCVPISNHLYFYWYRQILGQKVEFLVSFYNNEISEKSEIFDDQFSVERPDGSNFTLKIRSTKLEDSAMYFCASRPRWGAHLGLAEDGTDTQYFGPGTRLTVL.

The J gene is TRBJ1-2, the V gene TRBV27, with 8 positions matching TRBD1. The germline gives CDR1 MNHEY, CDR2 SMNVEV (reference sequence). The trim removed 5 bases at V and 4 bases at J, leaving 9 bases unmatched. CDR3 length: 15 residues. DNA for the CDR3: TGTGCCAGCAGTCTACGACAGGGGTCCGGCTATGGCTACACCTTC. Encoded protein: CASSLRQGSGYGYTF.

Only a few counts were recorded for this clonotype. The chain uses TRBV27 and TRBJ1-1, with a possible D match to TRBD1 (5 bases). With 5 bases removed from V and 0 bases from J, the gap between germline ends came to 13 bases. The CDR3 loop spans 15 amino acids. From germline, CDR1 is MNHEY and CDR2 SMNVEV (reference sequence). CDR3 in DNA: TGTGCCAGCAGTGACGGGACGCGAATGAACACTGAAGCTTTCTTT. Residues: CASSDGTRMNTEAFF.

The chain joins TRBV29-1 to TRBJ1-2, with 8 nucleotides matching TRBD1. There are 14 residues in the CDR3. V was clipped by 1 base and J by 4 bases; unmatched bases: 5. Germline assignment: CDR1 SQVTM and CDR2 ANQGSEA. The CDR3 bases are TGCAGCGTTGAAGCTGACAGGGGAATCTATGGCTACACCTTC. It translates to CSVEADRGIYGYTF. The variable domain in full, with the rest retrieved from reference TRBV29-1 and TRBJ1-2, is SAVISQKPSRDICQRGTSLTIQCQVDSQVTMMFWYRQQPGQSLTLIATANQGSEATYESGFVIDKFPISRPNLTFSTLTVSNMSPEDSSIYLCSVEADRGIYGYTFGSGTRLTVV.

The rearrangement joins TRBV12-3 or TRBV12-4 to TRBJ1-1, with unresolved D. The CDR3 is made up of 12 amino acids. Trimming removed 3 bases at V and 6 bases at J, with 8 bases between. CDR3 residues: CASSFGGSEAFF. The DNA for the CDR3 is TGTGCCAGCAGTTTTGGAGGGTCTGAAGCTTTCTTT.

The chain has TRBV20-1 and TRBJ1-1; no definite D call. The CDR3 has 12 residues. V shed 3 bases and J shed 3 bases, with 8 bases lying between them. Germline V gene sequence: CDR1 DFQATT, CDR2 SNEGSKA (reference sequence). CDR3 bases: TGCAGTGCTAGTGCGCACGACACTGAAGCTTTCTTT. Amino acid sequence: CSASAHDTEAFF.

For the CDR3, the DNA is TGTGCCAGCAGCCGCTATGTATTAGCCGACGCCTACAATGAGCAGTTCTTC. Amino acid sequence: CASSRYVLADAYNEQFF. The J gene is TRBJ2-1, the V gene TRBV14; D unclear. CDR3 length equals 17 residues. Germline CDR1 reads SGHDN; CDR2 reads FVKESK. The ends were cut back, 4 bases at V and 2 bases at J, with 18 bases in the middle.

This clonotype has only a few counts. The rearrangement joins TRBV5-1 to TRBJ2-3; tentatively, D is TRBD2 (6 bases). This CDR3 contains 15 residues. With 4 bases removed from V and 0 bases from J, the gap between germline ends came to 12 bases. Germline CDR1 reads SGHRS; CDR2 reads YFSETQ. The CDR3 coding sequence is TGCGCCAGCAGCCTTGGAGGGACTAGCACAGATACGCAGTATTTT. Protein sequence: CASSLGGTSTDTQYF.

This clonotype was counted a few times. The genes are TRBV27 and TRBJ1-1; 8 bases align to TRBD1. In germline, CDR1 is MNHEY, CDR2 SMNVEV (reference sequence). The CDR3 length is 14 residues. V trimming: 5 bases; J trimming: 5 bases; junction bases outside the gene matches: 7. DNA of the CDR3: TGTGCCAGCAGTCCGCGGGACAGGAGGACTGAAGCTTTCTTT. Protein product: CASSPRDRRTEAFF.

V and J are TRBV14 and TRBJ2-5; D ambiguous. There are 13 residues in the CDR3. The V end lost 1 base, the J end lost 7 bases, and 10 bases lay between the germline ends. The germline V gene encodes CDR1 SGHDN and CDR2 FVKESK. In DNA, the CDR3 is TGTGCCAGCAGCCAAGTTATGAGTGGGACCCAGTACTTC. Residues: CASSQVMSGTQYF. Full variable domain (remainder filled in from reference TRBV14 and TRBJ2-5): EAGVTQFPSHSVIEKGQTVTLRCDPISGHDNLYWYRRVMGKEIKFLLHFVKESKQDESGMPNNRFLAERTGGTYSTLKVQPAELEDSGVYFCASSQVMSGTQYFGPGTRLLVL.

The chain links TRBV28 to TRBJ1-2, with D perhaps matching TRBD1 (6 bases). The V and J ends lost 3 bases and 7 bases respectively, with 15 bases between them. Per germline, CDR1 MDHEN and CDR2 SYDVKM. This CDR3 is built from 14 residues. The CDR3 nucleotides read TGTGCCAGCAGTTTCTCCCAGGGGAGGACTGGCTACACCTTC. Translated, it gives CASSFSQGRTGYTF.

The chain combines TRBV12-3 or TRBV12-4 with TRBJ1-6; D may be TRBD1 (5 bases). Trimming removed 2 bases from V and 8 bases from J, with 13 bases in between. This CDR3 has 15 amino acids. CDR3 loop: CASSLFGGGDSPLHF. The CDR3 coding sequence is TGTGCCAGCAGTTTATTCGGGGGTGGGGATTCACCCCTCCACTTT.

The chain carries TRBV2 and TRBJ2-7; D is perhaps TRBD1 (6 bases). Germline V gene sequence: CDR1 SNHLY, CDR2 FYNNEI. Trimming shortened V by 4 bases and J by 7 bases, and 11 bases separated the two germline ends. The CDR3 loop spans 12 amino acids. The CDR3 region is CASSAGVVEQYF. In DNA, the CDR3 is TGTGCCAGCAGTGCAGGGGTAGTTGAGCAGTACTTC.

This clonotype is large by share. The chain couples TRBV29-1 to TRBJ2-4; TRBD2 might be the D (6 bases). The CDR3 loop spans 13 amino acids. V was trimmed by 4 bases and J by 3 bases, leaving 10 bases between them. Germline V CDR1 and CDR2: SQVTM, ANQGSEA. The CDR3 loop is CSVAGVVKNIQYF. The DNA of the CDR3 is TGCAGCGTTGCGGGGGTCGTCAAAAACATTCAGTACTTC.

This clonotype was seen more than once but under ten times. V gene TRBV27 combines with J gene TRBJ1-5; TRBD1 might be the D (5 bases). The CDR3 is 15 residues long. Germline CDR1 and CDR2: MNHEY and SMNVEV (reference sequence). V gave up 5 bases and J gave up 2 bases, with 13 bases separating them. The CDR3 reads CASSPQRGGNQPQHF. The CDR3 nucleotides read TGTGCCAGCAGTCCCCAGAGGGGCGGCAATCAGCCCCAGCATTTT.

J is TRBJ2-3 and V is TRBV28; no clear D gene. V was pared by 7 bases and J by 6 bases, with 8 bases between. The germline gives CDR1 MDHEN, CDR2 SYDVKM. The CDR3 has 11 amino acids. The CDR3 sequence is CASKTVDTQYF. The CDR3 nucleotides are TGTGCCAGCAAAACGGTGGATACGCAGTATTTT.

This chain joins TRBV20-1 and TRBJ2-5; 7 bases fit TRBD1. Germline CDR1 reads DFQATT; CDR2 reads SNEGSKA (reference sequence). The CDR3 has 15 amino acids. Trimming cost V 0 bases and J 5 bases; bases outside gene matches: 9. Here the CDR3 DNA reads TGCAGTGCTAGAGAACAGGGGAAGGTGGGGGAGACCCAGTACTTC. Residues: CSAREQGKVGETQYF.

This chain connects TRBV28 to TRBJ1-1; D is unresolved. CDR1 and CDR2 (germline): MDHEN, SYDVKM. The CDR3 is 12 residues long. Between the trimmed V and J ends, which lost 2 bases and 10 bases, there was a span of 11 bases. The DNA of the CDR3 is TGTGCCAGCAGTTTACGGCAGAGAGGAGCTTTCTTT. Encoded protein: CASSLRQRGAFF. The whole variable domain, filled in from reference TRBV28 and TRBJ1-1, reads DVKVTQSSRYLVKRTGEKVFLECVQDMDHENMFWYRQDPGLGLRLIYFSYDVKMKEKGDIPEGYSVSREKKERFSLILESASTNQTSMYLCASSLRQRGAFFGQGTRLTVV.

The rearrangement links TRBV11-2 to TRBJ1-1; D uncertain. There are 13 residues in the CDR3. Germline CDR1 reads SGHAT; CDR2 reads FQNNGV. The V end was cut by 0 bases, the J end by 5 bases, with 7 bases between. The CDR3 DNA follows: TGTGCCAGCAGCTTAGATCGGGTAACTGAAGCTTTCTTT. Translating gives CASSLDRVTEAFF.